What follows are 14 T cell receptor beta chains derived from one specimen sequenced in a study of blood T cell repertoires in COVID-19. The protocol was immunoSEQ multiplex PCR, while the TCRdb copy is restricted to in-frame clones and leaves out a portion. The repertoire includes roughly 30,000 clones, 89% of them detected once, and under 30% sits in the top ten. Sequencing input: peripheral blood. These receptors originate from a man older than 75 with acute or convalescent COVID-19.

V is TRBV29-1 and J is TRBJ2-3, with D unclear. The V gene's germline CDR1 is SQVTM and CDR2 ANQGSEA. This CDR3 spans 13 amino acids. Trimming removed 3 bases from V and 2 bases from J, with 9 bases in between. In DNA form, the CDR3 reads TGCAGCGTTGAGGTTGCGGCCACAGATACGCAGTATTTT. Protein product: CSVEVAATDTQYF.

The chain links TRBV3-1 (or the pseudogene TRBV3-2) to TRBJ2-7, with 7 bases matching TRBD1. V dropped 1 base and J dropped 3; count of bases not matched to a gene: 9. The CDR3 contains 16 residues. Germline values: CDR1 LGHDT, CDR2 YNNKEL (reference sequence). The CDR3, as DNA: TGTGCCAGCAGCCAAGCAACCAGGGACAGACACTACGAGCAGTACTTC. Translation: CASSQATRDRHYEQYF.

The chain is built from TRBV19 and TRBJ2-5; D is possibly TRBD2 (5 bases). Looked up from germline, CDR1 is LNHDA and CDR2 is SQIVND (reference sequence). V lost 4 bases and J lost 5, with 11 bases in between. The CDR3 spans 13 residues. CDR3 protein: CASSSKAGETQYF. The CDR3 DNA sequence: TGTGCCAGTAGTAGTAAGGCGGGCGAGACCCAGTACTTC.

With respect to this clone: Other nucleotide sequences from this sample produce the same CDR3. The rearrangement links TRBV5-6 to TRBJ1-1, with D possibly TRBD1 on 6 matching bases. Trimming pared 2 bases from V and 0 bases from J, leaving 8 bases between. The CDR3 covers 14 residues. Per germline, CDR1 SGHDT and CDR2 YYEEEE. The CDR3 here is CASSFGTLNTEAFF. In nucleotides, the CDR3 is TGTGCCAGCAGCTTCGGGACACTGAACACTGAAGCTTTCTTT.

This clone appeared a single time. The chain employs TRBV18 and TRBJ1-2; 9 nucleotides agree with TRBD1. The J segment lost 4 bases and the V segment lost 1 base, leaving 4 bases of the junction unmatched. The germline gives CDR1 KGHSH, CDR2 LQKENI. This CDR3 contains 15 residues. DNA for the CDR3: TGTGCCAGCTCACCACGGGACAGGGACTTCTATGGCTACACCTTC. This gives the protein CASSPRDRDFYGYTF.

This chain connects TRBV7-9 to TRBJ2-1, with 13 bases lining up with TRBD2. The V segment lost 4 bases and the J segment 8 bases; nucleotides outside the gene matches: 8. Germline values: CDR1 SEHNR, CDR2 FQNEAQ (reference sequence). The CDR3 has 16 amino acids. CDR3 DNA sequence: TGTGCCAGCAGCTGGACTGGACTAGCGGGAGCTCATGAGCAGTTCTTC. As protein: CASSWTGLAGAHEQFF.

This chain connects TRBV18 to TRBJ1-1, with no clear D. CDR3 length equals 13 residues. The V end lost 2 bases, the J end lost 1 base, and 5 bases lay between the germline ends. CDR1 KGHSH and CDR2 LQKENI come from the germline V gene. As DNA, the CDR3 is TGTGCCAGCTCACCAGAGGGGAACACTGAAGCTTTCTTT. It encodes CASSPEGNTEAFF. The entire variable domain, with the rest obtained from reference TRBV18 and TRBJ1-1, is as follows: NAGVMQNPRHLVRRRGQEARLRCSPMKGHSHVYWYRQLPEEGLKFMVYLQKENIIDESGMPKERFSAEFPKEGPSILRIQQVVRGDSAAYFCASSPEGNTEAFFGQGTRLTVV.

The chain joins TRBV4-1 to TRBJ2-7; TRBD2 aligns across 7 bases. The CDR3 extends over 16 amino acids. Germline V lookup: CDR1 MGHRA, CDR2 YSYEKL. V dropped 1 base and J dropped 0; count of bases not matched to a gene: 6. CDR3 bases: TGCGCCAGCAGCCAAGCTCGGCTAGCGGACTCCTACGAGCAGTACTTC. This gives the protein CASSQARLADSYEQYF.

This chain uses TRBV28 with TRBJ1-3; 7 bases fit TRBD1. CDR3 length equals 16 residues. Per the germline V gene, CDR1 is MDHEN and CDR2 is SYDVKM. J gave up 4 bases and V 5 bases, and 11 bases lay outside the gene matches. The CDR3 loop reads CASSPPYDRAGNTIYF. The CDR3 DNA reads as TGTGCCAGCAGTCCCCCTTACGACAGGGCCGGAAACACCATATATTTT.

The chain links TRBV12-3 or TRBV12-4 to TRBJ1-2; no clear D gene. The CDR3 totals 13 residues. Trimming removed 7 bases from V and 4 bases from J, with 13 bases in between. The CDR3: CASKMTQLYGYTF. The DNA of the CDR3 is TGTGCCAGCAAAATGACACAACTCTATGGCTACACCTTC.

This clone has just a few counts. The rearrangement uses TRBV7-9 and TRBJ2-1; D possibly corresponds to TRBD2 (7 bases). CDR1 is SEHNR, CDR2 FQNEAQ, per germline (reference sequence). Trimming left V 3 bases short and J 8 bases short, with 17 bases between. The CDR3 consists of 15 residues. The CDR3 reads CASSLGRGTGDEQFF. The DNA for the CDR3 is TGTGCCAGCAGCTTGGGGAGGGGGACGGGCGATGAGCAGTTCTTC.

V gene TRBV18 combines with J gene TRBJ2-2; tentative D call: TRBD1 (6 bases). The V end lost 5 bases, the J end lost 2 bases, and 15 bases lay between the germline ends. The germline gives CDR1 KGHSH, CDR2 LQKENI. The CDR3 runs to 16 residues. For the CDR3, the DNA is TGTGCCAGCTCAGGGCCGCAGGGGCTAAACACCGGGGAGCTGTTTTTT. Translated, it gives CASSGPQGLNTGELFF.

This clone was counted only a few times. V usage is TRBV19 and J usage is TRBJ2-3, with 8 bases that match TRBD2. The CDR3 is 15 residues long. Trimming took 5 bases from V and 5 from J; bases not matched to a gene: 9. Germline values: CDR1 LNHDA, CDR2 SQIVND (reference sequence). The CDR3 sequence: CASSSSGSGGDTQYF. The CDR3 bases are TGTGCCAGTAGTTCCAGCGGGAGTGGAGGAGATACGCAGTATTTT.

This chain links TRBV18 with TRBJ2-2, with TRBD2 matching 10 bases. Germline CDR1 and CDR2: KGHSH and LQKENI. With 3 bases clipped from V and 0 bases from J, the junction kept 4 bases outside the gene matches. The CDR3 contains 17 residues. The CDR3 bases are TGTGCCAGCTCACCCCTACTAGCGGGGACGAACACCGGGGAGCTGTTTTTT. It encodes CASSPLLAGTNTGELFF.